One and the same sample provided the 30 T cell receptor beta chains below, sequenced in a study of OX40 agonist ivuxolimab in advanced cancers. The assay was immunoSEQ multiplex PCR, and TCRdb's table has in-frame clones only and misses some. The repertoire consists of some 15,000 clones, with approximately 83% occurring once and the leading ten covering roughly 32%. The material sequenced was CD4+ or CD8+ T cells sorted from blood, taken in a trial of the OX40 agonist ivuxolimab. Receptors were obtained from an adult with an advanced solid tumor such as melanoma, head and neck, liver or kidney cancer.

This clone was recorded a few times. The chain recombines TRBV27 with TRBJ2-7, with D perhaps TRBD1 (5 bases). The V and J ends lost 3 bases and 4 bases respectively, with 13 bases between them. This CDR3 spans 14 amino acids. The V gene's germline CDR1 is MNHEY and CDR2 SMNVEV (reference sequence). The CDR3 here is CASSLGQAGYEQYF. CDR3 coding DNA: TGTGCCAGCAGTTTGGGGCAGGCAGGTTACGAGCAGTACTTC.

The rearrangement joins TRBV21-1 to TRBJ1-4. TRBV21-1 is an annotated pseudogene. The CDR3 is 13 amino acids. The CDR3 loop reads CASSKARTEKLFF. DNA of the CDR3: TGTGCCAGCAGCAAAGCCAGGACTGAAAAACTGTTTTTT.

This chain uses TRBV9 with TRBJ2-5; TRBD2 matches at 12 bases. V trimming: 0 bases; J trimming: 4 bases; junction bases outside the gene matches: 7. The germline CDR1 and CDR2 sequences are SGDLS and YYNGEE. The CDR3 totals 17 residues. CDR3 in amino acids: CASSVGETSGSGETQYF. The CDR3 DNA reads TGTGCCAGCAGCGTAGGAGAGACTAGCGGGAGTGGAGAGACCCAGTACTTC.

The rearrangement uses TRBV4-2 and TRBJ1-1; D possibly corresponds to TRBD1 (5 bases). The germline CDR1 and CDR2 sequences are LGHNA and YNFKEQ. With 1 base removed from V and 5 bases from J, the gap between germline ends came to 8 bases. The CDR3 extends over 13 amino acids. CDR3 DNA sequence: TGTGCCAGCAGCCAAGGGGGCGAAACTGAAGCTTTCTTT. It codes for CASSQGGETEAFF.

This sequence joins TRBV7-8 and TRBJ1-5; 8 positions match TRBD1. The CDR3 has 15 residues. V gave up 4 bases and J gave up 5 bases; unmatched junction bases: 7. The V gene's germline CDR1 is SGHVS and CDR2 FQNEAQ. The CDR3 nucleotides read TGTGCCAGCAGCTCCAGGGGGCTCAGGGATCAGCCCCAGCATTTT. Translating gives CASSSRGLRDQPQHF.

The chain links TRBV28 to TRBJ2-7, with 8 bases matching TRBD2. This CDR3 contains 16 residues. Germline V gives CDR1 MDHEN, CDR2 SYDVKM. V dropped 2 bases and J dropped 2; count of bases not matched to a gene: 8. The CDR3 nucleotides read TGTGCCAGCAGTTTAGTGGGTAGCGGGGTGCCCTACGAGCAGTACTTC. Its protein is CASSLVGSGVPYEQYF. Together with reference TRBV28 and TRBJ2-7, the CDR3 gives the full variable domain: DVKVTQSSRYLVKRTGEKVFLECVQDMDHENMFWYRQDPGLGLRLIYFSYDVKMKEKGDIPEGYSVSREKKERFSLILESASTNQTSMYLCASSLVGSGVPYEQYFGPGTRLTVT.

The chain couples TRBV28 to TRBJ1-4; D is undetermined. CDR3 size: 11 residues. The germline V and J ends were trimmed by 6 bases and 4 bases, with 3 bases remaining between them. In germline, CDR1 is MDHEN, CDR2 SYDVKM. The CDR3 loop reads CASRLNEKLFF. CDR3 nucleotide sequence: TGTGCCAGCAGACTTAATGAAAAACTGTTTTTT.

The chain has TRBV7-9 and TRBJ2-5; TRBD2 agrees at 10 bases. The CDR3 runs to 15 residues. J was trimmed by 5 bases and V by 5 bases; bases with no gene match: 8. The germline V gene encodes CDR1 SEHNR and CDR2 FQNEAQ (reference sequence). The CDR3 is CASSLLAGDAETQYF. CDR3 in DNA: TGTGCCAGCAGCCTCCTAGCGGGAGACGCGGAGACCCAGTACTTC.

This chain joins TRBV11-2 and TRBJ1-1, with unresolved D. V was pared by 5 bases and J by 3 bases, with 7 bases between. The germline CDR1 and CDR2 sequences are SGHAT and FQNNGV. The CDR3 covers 12 residues. The CDR3 sequence: CASSPSYTEAFF. CDR3 DNA: TGTGCCAGCAGCCCGAGCTACACTGAAGCTTTCTTT.

The rearrangement links TRBV5-1 to TRBJ2-1, with D possibly matching TRBD1 (6 bases). Trimming cost V 4 bases and J 3 bases, with 11 bases left between them. This CDR3 has 14 residues. Per the germline V gene, CDR1 is SGHRS and CDR2 is YFSETQ. Here the CDR3 DNA reads TGCGCCAGCAGCGAATGGACAGTCTACAATGAGCAGTTCTTC. It is translated as CASSEWTVYNEQFF. Filled out from reference TRBV5-1 and TRBJ2-1, the complete variable domain reads KAGVTQTPRYLIKTRGQQVTLSCSPISGHRSVSWYQQTPGQGLQFLFEYFSETQRNKGNFPGRFSGRQFSNSRSEMNVSTLELGDSALYLCASSEWTVYNEQFFGPGTRLTVL.

The genes are TRBV4-3 and TRBJ1-1, with a possible D match to TRBD1 (5 bases). The CDR3 contains 16 residues. The germline V and J ends were trimmed by 0 bases and 0 bases, with 11 bases remaining between them. Germline loops: CDR1 LGHNA, CDR2 YSLEER. The CDR3 DNA is TGCGCCAGCAGCCAAGACGCGGGGGAAATGAACACTGAAGCTTTCTTT. This sequence encodes CASSQDAGEMNTEAFF.

V is TRBV5-5 and J is TRBJ1-4, with 10 bases matching TRBD1. This CDR3 comprises 15 residues. The V and J ends lost 3 bases and 8 bases, in that order; junction bases with no gene match: 7. Germline V gene sequence: CDR1 SGHKS, CDR2 YYEKEE (reference sequence). CDR3 coding DNA: TGTGCCAGCAGCTCCTCCGGGACAGGGGACGAAAAACTGTTTTTT. As protein: CASSSSGTGDEKLFF.

This clone was counted at least ten times. The genes are TRBV4-1 and TRBJ2-7; TRBD2 is a possible D gene (6 bases). Trimming shortened V by 0 bases and J by 4 bases, and 13 bases separated the two germline ends. The CDR3 runs 15 residues. Germline assignment: CDR1 MGHRA and CDR2 YSYEKL. CDR3 protein: CASSQDPGGRYEQYF. Written as DNA, the CDR3 is TGCGCCAGCAGCCAAGATCCCGGGGGACGATACGAGCAGTACTTC.

The rearrangement joins TRBV7-8 to TRBJ1-4; D is possibly TRBD1 (6 bases). This CDR3 comprises 15 residues. With 1 base removed from V and 10 bases from J, the gap between germline ends came to 16 bases. CDR1 and CDR2 from the germline V gene are SGHVS and FQNEAQ. The CDR3 region is CASSLGMGARVKLFF. CDR3 nucleotides: TGTGCCAGCAGCTTAGGGATGGGGGCGAGGGTAAAACTGTTTTTT.

This chain joins TRBV19 and TRBJ2-1, with 13 bases matching TRBD2. Germline V gene sequence: CDR1 LNHDA, CDR2 SQIVND (reference sequence). With V trimmed by 2 bases and J by 9 bases, 10 bases remained unmatched. CDR3 length: 17 amino acids. DNA of the CDR3: TGTGCCAGTAGTATAAGGACTAGCGGGAGAGCGGGCAGTGAGCAGTTCTTC. This translates into CASSIRTSGRAGSEQFF.

The rearrangement links TRBV5-1 to TRBJ2-7, with D possibly matching TRBD2 (6 bases). The germline gives CDR1 SGHRS, CDR2 YFSETQ. V gave up 2 bases and J gave up 0 bases, with 12 bases separating them. The CDR3 contains 15 residues. DNA of the CDR3: TGCGCCAGCAGCTTCTCGGACTACTTCTCCTACGAGCAGTACTTC. It encodes CASSFSDYFSYEQYF.

This clone was counted only a few times. The gene calls are TRBV5-1 and TRBJ2-3; D uncertain. Germline V gene lookup returns CDR1 SGHRS and CDR2 YFSETQ. The germline V and J ends were trimmed by 0 bases and 2 bases, with 10 bases remaining between them. This CDR3 comprises 15 residues. The chain's CDR3 is CASSLEDGTTDTQYF. DNA of the CDR3: TGCGCCAGCAGCTTGGAGGACGGAACCACAGATACGCAGTATTTT.

Comments on this clone: Other DNA sequences from this sample encode an identical CDR3 as well. The V and J genes are TRBV9 and TRBJ2-1; D possibly corresponds to TRBD2 (5 bases). CDR1 and CDR2 (germline): SGDLS, YYNGEE. V gave up 2 bases and J gave up 5 bases, with 5 bases separating them. This CDR3 is 12 amino acids long. CDR3 DNA sequence: TGTGCCAGCAGCGTCGGGAACAATGAGCAGTTCTTC. Translated: CASSVGNNEQFF.

This rearrangement joins TRBV6-5 to TRBJ2-3; D could derive from TRBD1 or TRBD2 (6 bases each). CDR1 and CDR2 from the germline V gene are MNHEY and SVGAGI. V lost 8 bases and J lost 8, with 11 bases in between. The CDR3 spans 11 residues. The CDR3 DNA reads as TGTGCCAGCGAGGGGGGAGGTACGCAGTATTTT. The encoded protein is CASEGGGTQYF.

The V and J genes are TRBV5-6 and TRBJ2-7; D possibly uses TRBD1 or TRBD2 (5 bases each). V gave up 4 bases and J gave up 3 bases, with 11 bases separating them. CDR3 size: 13 residues. Germline V gene lookup returns CDR1 SGHDT and CDR2 YYEEEE. The CDR3, as DNA: TGTGCCAGCAGCCCTTGGGACCTCTACGAGCAGTACTTC. Translation: CASSPWDLYEQYF.

The rearrangement joins TRBV14 to TRBJ2-6; D unresolved. V was trimmed by 0 bases and J by 1 base, leaving 7 bases between them. Germline V lookup: CDR1 SGHDN, CDR2 FVKESK. CDR3 length: 16 amino acids. This CDR3 reads CASSQDSGSGANVLTF. Written as DNA, the CDR3 is TGTGCCAGCAGCCAAGACTCCGGTTCTGGGGCCAACGTCCTGACTTTC.

The chain uses TRBV11-3 and TRBJ2-6; a possible D gene is TRBD1 (5 bases). Germline CDR1 and CDR2: SGHNT and YENEEA. The CDR3 spans 15 residues. Trimming pared 2 bases from V and 4 bases from J, leaving 9 bases between. The CDR3 protein is CASSLRGGGANVLTF. Written as DNA, the CDR3 is TGTGCCAGCAGCTTAAGGGGCGGCGGGGCCAACGTCCTGACTTTC.

This chain joins TRBV10-1 and TRBJ2-7, with D perhaps matching TRBD1 (6 bases). Germline V gene lookup returns CDR1 WNHNN and CDR2 SYGVQD (reference sequence). V shed 2 bases and J shed 2 bases, with 10 bases lying between them. The length of the CDR3 is 14 residues. CDR3 DNA sequence: TGCGCCAGCAGTGAGACAGGGTTCCCCTACGAGCAGTACTTC. This translates into CASSETGFPYEQYF.

The V and J genes are TRBV6-1 and TRBJ2-7, with TRBD2 identical over 12 bases. The CDR3 has 15 residues. V dropped 6 bases and J dropped 2; count of bases not matched to a gene: 5. Germline V lookup: CDR1 MNHNS, CDR2 SASEGT. The CDR3 coding sequence is TGTGCCAGCAGCATACTAGCGGGAGGTGCCTACGAGCAGTACTTC. It codes for CASSILAGGAYEQYF.

The chain links TRBV6-5 to TRBJ2-1; D uncertain. CDR1 MNHEY and CDR2 SVGAGI come from the germline V gene. Trimming pared 7 bases from V and 3 bases from J, leaving 10 bases between. The CDR3 sequence is 13 residues long. This chain's CDR3 is CASTWTYYNEQFF. The CDR3 DNA sequence: TGTGCCAGCACTTGGACGTACTACAATGAGCAGTTCTTC.

CDR3 amino acids: CASSVRVSNQPQHF. The DNA of the CDR3 is TGTGCCAGCAGCGTACGAGTTAGCAATCAGCCCCAGCATTTT. The chain couples TRBV13 to TRBJ1-5; D gene ambiguous. Germline-derived CDR1 and CDR2 are PRHDT and FYEKMQ (reference sequence). CDR3 length: 14 residues. V lost 5 bases and J lost 0, with 8 bases in between.

This clone is a singleton in its sample. V gene TRBV13 combines with J gene TRBJ2-7; D is unclear. This CDR3 is built from 11 residues. Trimming took off 1 base at V and 3 bases at J, with 1 base between the two ends. Germline V gene lookup returns CDR1 PRHDT and CDR2 FYEKMQ (reference sequence). For the CDR3, the DNA is TGTGCCAGCAGCTTAGACTACGAGCAGTACTTC. It specifies CASSLDYEQYF.

The chain combines TRBV27 with TRBJ2-7; TRBD2 is a possible D gene (6 bases). The CDR3 has 15 residues. V lost 2 bases and J 0 bases, leaving 11 bases between the germline ends. Germline CDR1 and CDR2: MNHEY and SMNVEV (reference sequence). CDR3 DNA sequence: TGTGCCAGCAGTTTACGTAGCGGAGGCTCCTACGAGCAGTACTTC. Translating it yields CASSLRSGGSYEQYF.

This chain links TRBV13 with TRBJ1-6; D is undetermined. The CDR3 totals 13 residues. V was shortened by 2 bases and J by 10 bases, with 9 bases between the two germline ends. From germline, CDR1 is PRHDT and CDR2 FYEKMQ (reference sequence). CDR3: CASSLNPGSPLHF. The CDR3 coding sequence is TGTGCCAGCAGCTTAAATCCCGGCTCACCCCTCCACTTT.

The J gene is TRBJ1-1, the V gene TRBV5-1, with D perhaps TRBD1 (6 bases). This CDR3 region has 14 residues. Germline CDR1 SGHRS, CDR2 YFSETQ. The V end was cut by 4 bases, the J end by 4 bases, with 14 bases between. CDR3 DNA sequence: TGCGCCAGCAGCCCGAGGGGGGCGGCCACTGAAGCTTTCTTT. Amino acid sequence: CASSPRGAATEAFF.